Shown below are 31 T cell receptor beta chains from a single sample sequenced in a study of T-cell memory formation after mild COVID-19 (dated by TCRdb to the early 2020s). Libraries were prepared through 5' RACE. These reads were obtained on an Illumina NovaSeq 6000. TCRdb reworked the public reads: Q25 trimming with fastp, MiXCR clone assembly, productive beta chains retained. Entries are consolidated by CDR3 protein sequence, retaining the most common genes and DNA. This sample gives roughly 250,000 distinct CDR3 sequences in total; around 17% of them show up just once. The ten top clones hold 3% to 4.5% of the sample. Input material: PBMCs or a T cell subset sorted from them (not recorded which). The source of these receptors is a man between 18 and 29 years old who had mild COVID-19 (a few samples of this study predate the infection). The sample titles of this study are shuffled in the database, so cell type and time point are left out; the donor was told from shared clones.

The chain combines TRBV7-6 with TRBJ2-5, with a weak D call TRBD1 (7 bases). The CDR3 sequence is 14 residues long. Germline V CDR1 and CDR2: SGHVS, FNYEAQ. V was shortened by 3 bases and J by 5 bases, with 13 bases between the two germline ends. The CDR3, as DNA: TGTGCCAGCAGCTTTAATCCAGGGGGGGAGACCCAGTACTTC. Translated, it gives CASSFNPGGETQYF.

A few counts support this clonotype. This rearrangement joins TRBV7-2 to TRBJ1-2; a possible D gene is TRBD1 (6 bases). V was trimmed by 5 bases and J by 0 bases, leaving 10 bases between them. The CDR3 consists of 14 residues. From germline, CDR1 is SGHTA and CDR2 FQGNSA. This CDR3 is CASSVNRANYGYTF. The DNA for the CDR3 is TGTGCCAGCAGCGTCAACAGGGCTAACTATGGCTACACCTTC.

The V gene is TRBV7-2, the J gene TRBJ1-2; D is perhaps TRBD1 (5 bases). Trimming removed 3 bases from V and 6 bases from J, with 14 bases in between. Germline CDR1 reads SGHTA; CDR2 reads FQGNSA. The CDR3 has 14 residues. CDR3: CASSFPGGADGYTF. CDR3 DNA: TGTGCCAGCAGCTTCCCCGGCGGGGCGGATGGCTACACCTTC.

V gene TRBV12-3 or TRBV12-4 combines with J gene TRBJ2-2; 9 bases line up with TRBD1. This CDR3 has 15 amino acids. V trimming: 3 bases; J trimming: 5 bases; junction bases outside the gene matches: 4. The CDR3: CASSLGTGRTGELFF. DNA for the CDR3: TGTGCCAGCAGTTTGGGGACAGGGAGGACCGGGGAGCTGTTTTTT.

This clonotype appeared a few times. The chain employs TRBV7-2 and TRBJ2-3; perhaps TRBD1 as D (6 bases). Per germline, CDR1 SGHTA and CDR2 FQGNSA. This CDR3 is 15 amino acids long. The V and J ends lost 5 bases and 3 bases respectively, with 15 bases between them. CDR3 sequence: CASSRDRPNTDTQYF. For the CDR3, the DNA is TGTGCCAGCAGCCGCGACAGGCCTAATACAGATACGCAGTATTTT. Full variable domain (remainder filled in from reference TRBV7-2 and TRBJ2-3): GAGVSQSPSNKVTEKGKDVELRCDPISGHTALYWYRQSLGQGLEFLIYFQGNSAPDKSGLPSDRFSAERTGGSVSTLTIQRTQQEDSAVYLCASSRDRPNTDTQYFGPGTRLTVL.

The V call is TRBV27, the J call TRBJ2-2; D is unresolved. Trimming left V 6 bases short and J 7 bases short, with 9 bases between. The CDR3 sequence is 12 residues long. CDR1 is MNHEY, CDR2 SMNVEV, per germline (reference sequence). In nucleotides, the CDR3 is TGTGCCAGCAGCTCCACCGGCGGGGAGCTGTTTTTT. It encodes CASSSTGGELFF.

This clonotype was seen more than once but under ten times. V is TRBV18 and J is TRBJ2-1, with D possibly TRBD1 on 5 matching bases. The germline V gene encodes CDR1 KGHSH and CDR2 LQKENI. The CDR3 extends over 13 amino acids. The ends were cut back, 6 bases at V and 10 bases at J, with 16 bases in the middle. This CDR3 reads CASSAIDRAEQFF. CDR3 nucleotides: TGTGCCAGCTCGGCTATCGACAGAGCCGAGCAGTTCTTC.

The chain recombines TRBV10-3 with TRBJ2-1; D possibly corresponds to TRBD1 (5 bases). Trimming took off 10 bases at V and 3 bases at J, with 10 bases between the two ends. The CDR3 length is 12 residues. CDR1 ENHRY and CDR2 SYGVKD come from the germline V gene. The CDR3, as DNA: TGTGCCACCGCTAGGGGCTACAATGAGCAGTTCTTC. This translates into CATARGYNEQFF.

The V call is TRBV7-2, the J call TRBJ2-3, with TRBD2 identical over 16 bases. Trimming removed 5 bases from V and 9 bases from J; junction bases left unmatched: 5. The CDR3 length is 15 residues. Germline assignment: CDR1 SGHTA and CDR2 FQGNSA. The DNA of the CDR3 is TGTGCCAGCAGCCCGGGACTAGCGGGGGGGCTCACGCAGTATTTT. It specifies CASSPGLAGGLTQYF.

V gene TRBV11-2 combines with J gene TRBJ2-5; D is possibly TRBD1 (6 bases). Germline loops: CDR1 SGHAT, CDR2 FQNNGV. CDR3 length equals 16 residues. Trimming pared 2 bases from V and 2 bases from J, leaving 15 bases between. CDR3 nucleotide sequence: TGTGCCAGCAGCTTATTGACAGGCCAGATTCAAGAGACCCAGTACTTC. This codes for CASSLLTGQIQETQYF.

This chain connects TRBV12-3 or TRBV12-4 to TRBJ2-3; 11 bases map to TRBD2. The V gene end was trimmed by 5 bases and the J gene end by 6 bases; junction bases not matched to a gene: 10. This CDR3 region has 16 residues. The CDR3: CASSRAGTSGLDTQYF. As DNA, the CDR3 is TGTGCCAGCAGTCGCGCCGGGACTAGCGGCCTTGATACGCAGTATTTT.

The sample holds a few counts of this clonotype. CDR3 sequence reads: CATSRDWADTQYF. CDR3 coding DNA: TGTGCCACCAGCAGAGATTGGGCAGATACGCAGTATTTT. The chain combines TRBV15 with TRBJ2-3, with D hard to call. Germline-derived CDR1 and CDR2 are LNHNV and YYDKDF (reference sequence). Trimming stripped 0 bases from V and 4 bases from J, with 5 bases between. There are 13 residues in the CDR3.

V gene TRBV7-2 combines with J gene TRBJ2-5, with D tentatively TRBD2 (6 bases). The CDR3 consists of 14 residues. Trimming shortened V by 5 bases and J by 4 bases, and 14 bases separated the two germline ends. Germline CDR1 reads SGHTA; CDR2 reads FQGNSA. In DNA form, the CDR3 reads TGTGCCAGCAGCCCCCTGCGGGGCGCAGAGACCCAGTACTTC. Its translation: CASSPLRGAETQYF.

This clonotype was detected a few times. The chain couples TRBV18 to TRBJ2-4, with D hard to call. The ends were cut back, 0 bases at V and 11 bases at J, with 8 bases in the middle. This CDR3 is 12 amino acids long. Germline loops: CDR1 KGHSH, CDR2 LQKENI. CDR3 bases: TGTGCCAGCTCACCACCGGACGGAGTTCAGTACTTC. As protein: CASSPPDGVQYF.

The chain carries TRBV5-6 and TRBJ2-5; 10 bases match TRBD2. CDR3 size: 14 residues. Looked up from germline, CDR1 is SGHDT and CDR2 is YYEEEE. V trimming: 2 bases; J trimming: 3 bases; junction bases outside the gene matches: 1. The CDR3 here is CASSFTSGEETQYF. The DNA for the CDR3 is TGTGCCAGCAGCTTTACTAGCGGGGAAGAGACCCAGTACTTC.

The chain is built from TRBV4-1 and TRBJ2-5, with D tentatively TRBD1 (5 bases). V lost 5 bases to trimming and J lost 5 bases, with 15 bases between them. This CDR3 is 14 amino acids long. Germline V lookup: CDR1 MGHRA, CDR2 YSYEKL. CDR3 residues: CASSADRPRETQYF. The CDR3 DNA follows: TGCGCCAGCAGCGCAGACAGACCGCGCGAGACCCAGTACTTC.

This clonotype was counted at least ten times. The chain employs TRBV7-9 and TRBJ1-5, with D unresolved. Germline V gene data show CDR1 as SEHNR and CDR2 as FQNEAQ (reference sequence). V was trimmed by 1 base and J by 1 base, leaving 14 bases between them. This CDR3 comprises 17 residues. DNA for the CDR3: TGTGCCAGCAGCTTAGGGTCCGGGATCCCGAGCAATCAGCCCCAGCATTTT. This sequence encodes CASSLGSGIPSNQPQHF. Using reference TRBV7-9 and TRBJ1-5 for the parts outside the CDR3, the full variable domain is DTGVSQNPRHKITKRGQNVTFRCDPISEHNRLYWYRQTLGQGPEFLTYFQNEAQLEKSRLLSDRFSAERPKGSFSTLEIQRTEQGDSAMYLCASSLGSGIPSNQPQHFGDGTRLSIL.

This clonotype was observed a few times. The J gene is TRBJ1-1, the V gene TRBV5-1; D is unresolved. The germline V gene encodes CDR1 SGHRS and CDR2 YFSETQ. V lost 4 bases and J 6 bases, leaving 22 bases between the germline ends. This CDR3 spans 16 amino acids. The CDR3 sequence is CASSQRSGRERAEAFF. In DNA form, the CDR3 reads TGCGCCAGCAGCCAGCGGTCCGGACGGGAACGGGCTGAAGCTTTCTTT. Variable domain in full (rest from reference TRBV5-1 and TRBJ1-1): KAGVTQTPRYLIKTRGQQVTLSCSPISGHRSVSWYQQTPGQGLQFLFEYFSETQRNKGNFPGRFSGRQFSNSRSEMNVSTLELGDSALYLCASSQRSGRERAEAFFGQGTRLTVV.

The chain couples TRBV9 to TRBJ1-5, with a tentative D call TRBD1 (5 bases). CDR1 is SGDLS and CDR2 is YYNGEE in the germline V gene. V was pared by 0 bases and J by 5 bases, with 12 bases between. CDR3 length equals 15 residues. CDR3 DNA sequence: TGTGCCAGCAGCGTAGCTCCGGGGGAGGATCAGCCCCAGCATTTT. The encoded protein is CASSVAPGEDQPQHF.

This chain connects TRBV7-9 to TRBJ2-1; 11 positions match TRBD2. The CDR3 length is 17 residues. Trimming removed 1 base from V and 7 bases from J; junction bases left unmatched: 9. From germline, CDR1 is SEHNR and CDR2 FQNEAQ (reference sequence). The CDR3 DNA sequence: TGTGCCAGCAGCTTAGAACTAGCGGGGGAACCCGGGAATGAGCAGTTCTTC. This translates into CASSLELAGEPGNEQFF. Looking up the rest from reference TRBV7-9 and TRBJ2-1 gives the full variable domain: DTGVSQNPRHKITKRGQNVTFRCDPISEHNRLYWYRQTLGQGPEFLTYFQNEAQLEKSRLLSDRFSAERPKGSFSTLEIQRTEQGDSAMYLCASSLELAGEPGNEQFFGPGTRLTVL.

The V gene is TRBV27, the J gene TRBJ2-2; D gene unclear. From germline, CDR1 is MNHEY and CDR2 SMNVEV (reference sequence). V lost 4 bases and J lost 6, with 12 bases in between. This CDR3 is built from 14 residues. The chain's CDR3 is CASSYGIVAGELFF. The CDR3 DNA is TGTGCCAGCAGTTATGGTATCGTGGCCGGGGAGCTGTTTTTT.

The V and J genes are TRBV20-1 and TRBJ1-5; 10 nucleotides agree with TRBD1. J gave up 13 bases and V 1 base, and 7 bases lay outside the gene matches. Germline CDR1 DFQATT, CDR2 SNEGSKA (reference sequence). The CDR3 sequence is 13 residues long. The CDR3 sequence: CSARAGTGELQHF. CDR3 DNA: TGCAGTGCTAGAGCCGGGACAGGGGAGCTTCAGCATTTT.

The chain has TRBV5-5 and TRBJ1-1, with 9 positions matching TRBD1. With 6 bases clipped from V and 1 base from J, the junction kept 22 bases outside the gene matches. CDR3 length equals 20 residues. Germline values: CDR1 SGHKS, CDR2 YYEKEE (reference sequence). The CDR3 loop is CASTLTETGGPKVGNTEAFF. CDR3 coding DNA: TGTGCCAGCACCCTGACCGAGACAGGGGGGCCCAAGGTGGGGAACACTGAAGCTTTCTTT.

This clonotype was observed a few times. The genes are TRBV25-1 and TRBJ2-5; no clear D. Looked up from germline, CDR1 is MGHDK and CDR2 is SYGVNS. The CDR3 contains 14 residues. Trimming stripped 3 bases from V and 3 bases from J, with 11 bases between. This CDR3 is CASSEGSFKETQYF. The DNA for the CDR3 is TGTGCCAGCAGTGAGGGTAGCTTTAAAGAGACCCAGTACTTC. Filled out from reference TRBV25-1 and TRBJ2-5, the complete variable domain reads EADIYQTPRYLVIGTGKKITLECSQTMGHDKMYWYQQDPGMELHLIHYSYGVNSTEKGDLSSESTVSRIRTEHFPLTLESARPSHTSQYLCASSEGSFKETQYFGPGTRLLVL.

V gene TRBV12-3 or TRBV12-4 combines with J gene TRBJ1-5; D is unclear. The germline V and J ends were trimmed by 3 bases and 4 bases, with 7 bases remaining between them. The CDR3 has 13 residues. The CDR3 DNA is TGTGCCAGCAGTTTTATCAGAAATCAGCCCCAGCATTTT. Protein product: CASSFIRNQPQHF.

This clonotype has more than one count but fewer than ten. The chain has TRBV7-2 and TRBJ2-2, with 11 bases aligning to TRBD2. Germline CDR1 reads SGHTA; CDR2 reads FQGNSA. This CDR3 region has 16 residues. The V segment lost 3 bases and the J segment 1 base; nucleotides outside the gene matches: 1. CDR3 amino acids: CASSFTSGGNTGELFF. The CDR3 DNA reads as TGTGCCAGCAGCTTCACTAGCGGGGGGAACACCGGGGAGCTGTTTTTT.

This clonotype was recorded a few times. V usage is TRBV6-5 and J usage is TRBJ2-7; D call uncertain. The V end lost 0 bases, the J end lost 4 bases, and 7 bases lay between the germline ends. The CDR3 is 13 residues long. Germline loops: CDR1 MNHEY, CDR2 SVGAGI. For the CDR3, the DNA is TGTGCCAGCAGTTACTCGTATGGTTACGAGCAGTACGTC. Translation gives CASSYSYGYEQYV.

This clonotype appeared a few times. The CDR3 DNA is TGCAGTCGAACTAGCGGGGGGTCGGTGACAGATACGCAGTATTTT. It specifies CSRTSGGSVTDTQYF. V gene TRBV20-1 combines with J gene TRBJ2-3, with TRBD2 matching over 12 bases. V trimming: 8 bases; J trimming: 3 bases; junction bases outside the gene matches: 9. The CDR3 length is 15 residues. The germline V gene has CDR1 DFQATT and CDR2 SNEGSKA (reference sequence).

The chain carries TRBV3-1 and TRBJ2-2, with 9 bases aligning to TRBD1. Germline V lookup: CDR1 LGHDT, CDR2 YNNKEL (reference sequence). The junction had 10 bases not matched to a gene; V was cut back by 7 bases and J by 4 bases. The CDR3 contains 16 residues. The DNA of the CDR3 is TGTGCCAGCAACCCTACAGCGGGACAGGGCACCGGGGAGCTGTTTTTT. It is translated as CASNPTAGQGTGELFF.

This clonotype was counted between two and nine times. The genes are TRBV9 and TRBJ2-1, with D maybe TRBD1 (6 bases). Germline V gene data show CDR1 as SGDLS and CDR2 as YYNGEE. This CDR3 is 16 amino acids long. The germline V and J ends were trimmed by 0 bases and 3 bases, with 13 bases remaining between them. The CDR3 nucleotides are TGTGCCAGCAGCGTAGAGCCCCGGGACATCTACAATGAGCAGTTCTTC. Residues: CASSVEPRDIYNEQFF.

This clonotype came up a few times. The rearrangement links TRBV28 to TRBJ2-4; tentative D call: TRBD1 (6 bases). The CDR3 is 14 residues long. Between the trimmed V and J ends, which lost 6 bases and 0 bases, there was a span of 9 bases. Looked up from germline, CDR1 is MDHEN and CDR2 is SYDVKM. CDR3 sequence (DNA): TGTGCCAGCAGCTCCAGGGGAGCCAAAAACATTCAGTACTTC. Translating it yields CASSSRGAKNIQYF.